This T cell receptor (beta chain) was identified in a study of blood T cell repertoires in COVID-19. About the research overall: Samples representing acute and convalescent COVID-19 were sourced from the United States, Italy and Spain. Sources were T cells, B-cell-depleted T cells, or PBMCs; the material itself was cDNA or gDNA.

In the source study's methods: Nucleated cell counts were estimated from reference gene primer amplification. Produced via immunoSEQ multiplex PCR; TCRdb's table is partial and in-frame only. That table furnishes V, J and clone size, whereas the DNA furnished D and trimming. The sample lists roughly 240,000 clones; around four fifths were seen once. J lost 4 bases, V lost 2 bases, and 3 bases had no gene match. The CDR3 is 15 amino acids. Germline lookup yields CDR1 MNHEY and CDR2 SVGAGI. The chain couples TRBV6-5 to TRBJ1-2; TRBD1 matches 11 bases. The source of this sequence is a woman between 65 and 79 years old with acute or convalescent COVID-19. The specimen sequenced was peripheral blood. CDR3 sequence: CASSYPGTGGYGYTF. The CDR3, as DNA: TGTGCCAGCAGTTACCCGGGGACAGGGGGCTATGGCTACACCTTC.